The present T cell receptor (beta chain) was sequenced within a study of T cell changes during pregnancy in multiple sclerosis. Trimming removed 1 base from V and 0 bases from J, with 9 bases in between. CDR3 length: 16 residues. The germline gives CDR1 MNHNS, CDR2 SASEGT. The assay was immunoSEQ multiplex PCR, and TCRdb's table has in-frame clones only and misses some. The table has around 47,000 clones, approximately 94% seen once. The chain links TRBV6-1 to TRBJ2-2; a possible D gene is TRBD2 (5 bases). This clonotype was obtained from a female donor with multiple sclerosis, enrolled in a pregnancy study. The sample was CD8+ T cells from peripheral blood mononuclear cells, taken in the first trimester of pregnancy. Here the CDR3 reads CASSEGGYANTGELFF. CDR3 nucleotides: TGTGCCAGCAGTGAAGGAGGGTATGCGAACACCGGGGAGCTGTTTTTT.